A selection of T cell receptor beta chains follows, all from one sample in a study of shared clonotypes between healthy human individuals. Using immunoSEQ multiplex PCR, the repertoire was profiled, and TCRdb retains in-frame clones only, with some absent. The sample contains about 1.9 million clones, 93% of which appear only once. Sequencing input: naive CD8+ T cells from PBMCs. The receptors were sampled from a man aged 18 to 30 in good health. Some clones in this sample may be carry-over from other donors' samples. The CDR3 runs from the conserved cysteine through the conserved F or W. The order of the fields is J gene, clone size, V gene, D gene, CDR3 DNA, CDR3 protein. A D gene is named only where the DNA matches it firmly. Not every row has a clone size; where given, it reads once, few, many or a size class.

J: TRBJ2-7; size: -; V: TRBV2; D: TRBD1; DNA: TGTGCCACCCCTCCCCGCGACTCTGACAGGGGAATGGACGAGCAGTACTTC; CDR3: CATPPRDSDRGMDEQYF
J: TRBJ2-1; size: -; V: TRBV9; D: TRBD2; DNA: TGTGCCAGCAGCCCGTCCCTAGCGGAAAACAATGAGCAGTTCTTC; CDR3: CASSPSLAENNEQFF
J: TRBJ1-4; size: -; V: TRBV14; D: -; DNA: TGTGCCAGCAGCCCTCGAGACAGTTATGAAAAACTGTTTTTT; CDR3: CASSPRDSYEKLFF
J: TRBJ2-7; size: -; V: TRBV15; D: -; DNA: TGTGCCACACGGGACACCTCCTACGAGCAGTACTTC; CDR3: CATRDTSYEQYF
J: TRBJ1-2; size: -; V: TRBV5-1; D: -; DNA: TGCGCCAGCAGCTTGGAAAGCTTCTATGGCTACACCTTC; CDR3: CASSLESFYGYTF
J: TRBJ1-3; size: -; V: TRBV5-1; D: -; DNA: TGCGCCAGCAGCTTGTCGGACGGCGAAAACACCATATATTTT; CDR3: CASSLSDGENTIYF
J: TRBJ1-3; size: -; V: TRBV2; D: -; DNA: TGTGCCAGCAGTGTAAGCGGGGAGGGATTCCACCGGGGAAACACCATATATTTT; CDR3: CASSVSGEGFHRGNTIYF
J: TRBJ2-1; size: -; V: TRBV9; D: TRBD2; DNA: TGTGCCAGCAGCGTCCCTGCGGGAGGGAGCAGCTCCTACAATGAGCAGTTCTTC; CDR3: CASSVPAGGSSSYNEQFF
J: TRBJ1-4; size: -; V: TRBV7-9; D: TRBD1; DNA: TGTGCCAGCAGCATAGATACAGGGGCCCTAGTAAAACTGTTTTTT; CDR3: CASSIDTGALVKLFF
J: TRBJ1-1; size: -; V: TRBV4-1; D: TRBD1; DNA: TGCGCCAGCAGCCGAGTTACAGGGGACGGGAAGGAGGGAGCTTTCTTT; CDR3: CASSRVTGDGKEGAFF
J: TRBJ1-1; size: -; V: TRBV7-2; D: -; DNA: TGTGCCAGCAGCTTGATTGTGAACACTGAAGCTTTCTTT; CDR3: CASSLIVNTEAFF
J: TRBJ1-2; size: -; V: TRBV7-9; D: TRBD1; DNA: TGTGCCAGCAGCTCATCAAGACAGGGGCCCGGAAACTATGGCTACACCTTC; CDR3: CASSSSRQGPGNYGYTF
J: TRBJ1-2; size: -; V: TRBV25-1; D: TRBD1; DNA: TGTGCCATCCAACGGACAGGGGGGTATGGCTACACCTTC; CDR3: CAIQRTGGYGYTF
J: TRBJ2-3; size: -; V: TRBV12-5; D: -; DNA: TGTGCTAGTGGTTTGGTAGGGGCTAGCGCCACAGATACGCAGTATTTT; CDR3: CASGLVGASATDTQYF
J: TRBJ2-7; size: -; V: TRBV27; D: TRBD1; DNA: TGTGCCAGCAGTTTAAGACAGGGGGCCTACGAGCAGTACTTC; CDR3: CASSLRQGAYEQYF
J: TRBJ1-1; size: few; V: TRBV7-9; D: -; DNA: TGTGCCAGCAGCTCCCCAGCCAAGGGGGACACTGAAGCTTTCTTT; CDR3: CASSSPAKGDTEAFF
J: TRBJ1-5; size: -; V: TRBV5-6; D: -; DNA: TGTGCCAGCAGCTTGCGAAGCAATCAGCCCCAGCATTTT; CDR3: CASSLRSNQPQHF
J: TRBJ2-2; size: -; V: TRBV30; D: -; DNA: TGTGCCTGGAGACAGGGCTTGCACACCGGGGAGCTGTTTTTT; CDR3: CAWRQGLHTGELFF
J: TRBJ2-1; size: -; V: TRBV30; D: -; DNA: TGTGCCTGGAGTGTTTCGTTGGCCCACTACAATGAGCAGTTCTTC; CDR3: CAWSVSLAHYNEQFF
J: TRBJ2-1; size: -; V: TRBV28; D: TRBD2; DNA: TGTGCCAGCAGTCCACCCCCGGGACTAGCGGGAGGGAAAGCCTCCTACAATGAGCAGTTCTTC; CDR3: CASSPPPGLAGGKASYNEQFF
J: TRBJ2-7; size: -; V: TRBV28; D: TRBD2; DNA: TGTGCCAGCAGAATCCTTGGGACAGCTGGGACTAGCATACAGTCCTACGAGCAGTACTTC; CDR3: CASRILGTAGTSIQSYEQYF
J: TRBJ1-5; size: -; V: TRBV27; D: TRBD1; DNA: TGTGCCAGCAGACTAAGTACAGGGGCTGATCAGCCCCAGCATTTT; CDR3: CASRLSTGADQPQHF
J: TRBJ2-5; size: -; V: TRBV2; D: -; DNA: TGTGCCAGCAGGAGCCCAGGGGAAGACCAAGAGACCCAGTACTTC; CDR3: CASRSPGEDQETQYF
J: TRBJ2-7; size: -; V: TRBV28; D: TRBD2; DNA: TGTGCCAGCACAGGGGTCAGGGAAACTAGCGGGAGACCCTCCTACGAGCAGTACTTC; CDR3: CASTGVRETSGRPSYEQYF
J: TRBJ2-7; size: -; V: TRBV6-5; D: -; DNA: TGTGCCAGCAGTTTTGTCGGGGACGAGCAGTACTTC; CDR3: CASSFVGDEQYF
J: TRBJ1-4; size: -; V: TRBV28; D: -; DNA: TGTGCCAGCAGCGGAGGGCGGTTTTATGAAAAACTGTTTTTT; CDR3: CASSGGRFYEKLFF
J: TRBJ2-7; size: -; V: TRBV28; D: -; DNA: TGTGCCAGCAGCTTCCAACCGGGACTCCACCGTAGCTCCTACGAGCAGTACTTC; CDR3: CASSFQPGLHRSSYEQYF
J: TRBJ1-2; size: -; V: TRBV10-2; D: -; DNA: TGCGCCAGCAGTGAGGAAGGATTTGGCTATGGCTACACCTTC; CDR3: CASSEEGFGYGYTF
J: TRBJ2-1; size: -; V: TRBV19; D: -; DNA: TGTGCCAGTAGCACGATTCAGGGGTCTGAGCAGTTCTTC; CDR3: CASSTIQGSEQFF
J: TRBJ2-1; size: once; V: TRBV27; D: TRBD2; DNA: TGTGCCAGCAGCGGGGGAGGGGCGGAATACAATGAGCAGTTCTTC; CDR3: CASSGGGAEYNEQFF
J: TRBJ1-2; size: -; V: TRBV19; D: TRBD1; DNA: TGTGCCAGTAGTATCAGACAGGGGGCAAACTATGGCTACACCTTC; CDR3: CASSIRQGANYGYTF
J: TRBJ1-3; size: -; V: TRBV5-5; D: -; DNA: TGTGCCAGCAGCCCTGACACCAGCTCTGGAAACACCATATATTTT; CDR3: CASSPDTSSGNTIYF
J: TRBJ1-1; size: -; V: TRBV28; D: -; DNA: TGTGCCAGCAAATTTCAGGGGAGCACTGAAGCTTTCTTT; CDR3: CASKFQGSTEAFF
J: TRBJ2-7; size: -; V: TRBV28; D: -; DNA: TGTGCCAGCAGTTTAGAGTCAGGGAGTATGGCCGAGCAGTACTTC; CDR3: CASSLESGSMAEQYF
J: TRBJ2-7; size: -; V: TRBV5-4; D: TRBD2; DNA: TGTGCCAGCAGCTTGGGGACTAGCGAGACCTACGAGCAGTACTTC; CDR3: CASSLGTSETYEQYF
J: TRBJ1-1; size: -; V: TRBV7-2; D: -; DNA: TGTGCCAGCAGCTTAGGGGGCGACCCCACTGGGAACACTGAAGCTTTCTTT; CDR3: CASSLGGDPTGNTEAFF
J: TRBJ1-1; size: -; V: TRBV7-2; D: TRBD1; DNA: TGTGCCAGCAGCTCCTTCAGGGGGCACGTGGGGGAAGCTTTCTTT; CDR3: CASSSFRGHVGEAFF